Here is one TCR beta chain with its context. There is no known antigen for this receptor. Base qualities are not at hand, and no much larger clone is one base apart. The library was generated by 5' RACE. Sequencing was carried out with an Illumina HiSeq 2500. The second PCR ran for about 7 to 11 cycles and used a J-beta primer mix along with a sample-barcoded 5' primer. Each TCR beta cDNA molecule received a unique molecular identifier from a template-switch 5' adaptor carrying 12 random nucleotides. Each sample yielded at least 3 million CDR3-containing paired-end reads. The Mint cDNA synthesis kit, primed by a TRBC-specific oligonucleotide, was used to synthesize first-strand cDNA from all RNA. Following uracil-DNA glycosylase treatment, a first 18-cycle PCR with universal primers M1SS and BC2_uni_R was performed on all cDNA. Processing in the source paper ran as follows. For normalization, 1 million high-quality reads, each with a distinct molecular identifier, were randomly selected from each sample. Reads sharing molecular identifiers were discarded rather than binned into consensus sequences. MiTCR, set to a Q25 quality threshold and the strictest error-elimination algorithm, was used for CDR3 identification, clonotype clustering and error correction. A nonparametric unseen species model using Euler transformation provided a lower-bound estimate of total TCR beta diversity. In-frame beta chains were kept once TCRdb had trimmed the public reads at Q25 with fastp and called clones with MiXCR. Identical CDR3 proteins give one entry, which carries the most common genes and DNA. The V and J calls here are based on TCRdb, not the publication. This sample has about a million distinct CDR3 sequences in its table, and 51% of those were observed once. The top ten constitute roughly 23% of the sample.

The data stem from a study of blood T cells in healthy people across ages (dated by TCRdb to the mid-2010s). About the full investigation: In model experiments, roughly one uniquely barcoded TCR beta cDNA molecule per two T cells was captured by template switching. The donors were split into four age groups: young (average about 15 years), middle-aged (around 40), aged (about 56) and long-lived (under 90). Donors of different ages were randomly distributed across sequencing lanes to avoid experimental bias. Age-related changes in TCR beta repertoire diversity were measured in the study by deep sequencing normalized with unique cDNA molecular identifiers. Two additional independent replicas of 1 million unique cDNA reads from the same blood draw were analyzed for two donors (one aged 18 to 30 and one aged 80 or older). Summary of the overall study and its limitations: As age increased, observed TCR beta diversity per million T cells dropped in a roughly linear way, and a significant reduction was already evident by age 40. Compared with the aged group, the long-lived group had more naive CD4+ T cells, fewer expanded clones and increased TCR diversity, a pattern suggesting age selection. Because profiling used bulk unsorted PBMCs, naive and antigen-experienced compartments could not be compared conclusively. Because the CMV infection status of the donors was unknown, age-related changes in expanded clonotypes may potentially have been confounded. Observed TCR beta diversity correlated strongly with the percentage of naive T cells measured by flow cytometry. Total diversity estimates from one million sequenced T cells were considered lower bounds and underestimates.

The germline V gene encodes CDR1 DFQATT and CDR2 SNEGSKA (reference sequence). V loses 5 bases of germline sequence and J loses 4 bases, and the interval between the two ends is 15 bases. The CDR3 numbers 14 residues from cysteine through phenylalanine. The entry retains the CDR3 DNA only, 42 bases that are in frame from base 1. The donors were 40 or so Caucasian individuals from Russia, aged 6 to 90 years, who were systemically healthy. Each donor gave around 9.9 milliliters of peripheral blood, collected into EDTA-treated Vacutainer tubes. Ficoll-Paque density-gradient centrifugation was used to isolate PBMCs, with at least 6.5 million per sample. Total RNA was extracted from PBMCs with Trizol reagent, with at least 5.5 micrograms obtained per sample. The percentages of naive CD45RAhigh/CD27high T cells were determined by flow cytometry on a PBMC aliquot from every donor.

The sequenced sample consisted of blood. The sequence derives from a woman aged 55-70 years in good health. The rearranged chain carries TRBV20-1 and TRBJ2-1, and TRBD1 may be the D gene, going by 6 matching bases. The CDR3 amino acid sequence is: CSARRGQLYNEQFF. The sequenced DNA: TGCAGTGCTCGCCGCGGACAGCTGTACAATGAGCAGTTCTTC.